These 8 T cell receptor beta chains originate from one sample sequenced in a study of T cell responses to AZD1222 COVID-19 vaccine. Clones were read by immunoSEQ multiplex PCR, and TCRdb kept only the in-frame ones, dropping some. Among 130,000 or so clones listed, about 90% were seen once. The specimen comprised peripheral blood, sampled 28 days after the second AZD1222 dose. The receptors shown here come from an adult who received the AZD1222 COVID-19 vaccine.

J is TRBJ2-7 and V is TRBV28, with D possibly TRBD1 on 6 matching bases. Trimming stripped 10 bases from V and 3 bases from J, with 16 bases between. The CDR3 extends over 13 amino acids. The germline gives CDR1 MDHEN, CDR2 SYDVKM. The CDR3 DNA reads TGTGCCACCCCGAGGACAGAAAACTACGAGCAGTACTTC. The encoded protein is CATPRTENYEQYF.

The chain joins TRBV9 to TRBJ2-7; 7 bases match TRBD2. The J segment lost 6 bases and the V segment lost 4 bases, leaving 13 bases of the junction unmatched. The CDR3 consists of 15 residues. Per germline, CDR1 SGDLS and CDR2 YYNGEE. CDR3 region: CASSPQSRRESEQYF. The CDR3 coding sequence is TGTGCCAGCAGCCCTCAATCGCGGCGGGAGAGCGAGCAGTACTTC.

The chain is built from TRBV2 and TRBJ2-1, with 8 bases lining up with TRBD1. Losses at the gene ends were 6 bases for V and 6 bases for J; bases not matched to a gene: 4. Germline V lookup: CDR1 SNHLY, CDR2 FYNNEI. CDR3 length equals 13 residues. The CDR3 loop is CASRVDRGNEQFF. The CDR3 DNA reads TGTGCCAGCAGAGTTGACAGGGGCAATGAGCAGTTCTTC.

The chain couples TRBV3-1 (or the pseudogene TRBV3-2) to TRBJ1-2; TRBD1 is a possible D gene (5 bases). The germline V and J ends were trimmed by 0 bases and 12 bases, with 14 bases remaining between them. The length of the CDR3 is 13 residues. The germline gives CDR1 LGHDT, CDR2 YNNKEL (reference sequence). In nucleotides, the CDR3 is TGTGCCAGCAGCCAAGAAACGGACACCTCTCACACCTTC. Amino acid sequence: CASSQETDTSHTF.

The chain has TRBV18 and TRBJ2-5, with TRBD2 matching over 8 bases. Germline V CDR1 and CDR2: KGHSH, LQKENI. Unmatched junction bases numbered 6, after V lost 1 base and J lost 5 bases. This CDR3 region has 15 residues. The CDR3 DNA sequence: TGTGCCAGCTCACCACAGGGACTAGAGGGGGAGACCCAGTACTTC. Protein product: CASSPQGLEGETQYF.

The chain uses TRBV19 and TRBJ1-2; tentative D call: TRBD1 (5 bases). Germline assignment: CDR1 LNHDA and CDR2 SQIVND (reference sequence). The V and J ends lost 5 bases and 7 bases respectively, with 14 bases between them. This CDR3 has 13 residues. Written as DNA, the CDR3 is TGTGCCAGTAGTCCTCAGGGTTCGGCTGGCTACACCTTC. This sequence encodes CASSPQGSAGYTF. The variable domain in full, completed from reference TRBV19 and TRBJ1-2, reads DGGITQSPKYLFRKEGQNVTLSCEQNLNHDAMYWYRQDPGQGLRLIYYSQIVNDFQKGDIAEGYSVSREKKESFPLTVTSAQKNPTAFYLCASSPQGSAGYTFGSGTRLTVV.

The CDR3 reads CASSGQGRTDTQYF. Written as DNA, the CDR3 is TGTGCCAGCTCCGGACAGGGCCGCACAGATACGCAGTATTTT. This chain links TRBV18 with TRBJ2-3; TRBD1 matches at 8 bases. Looked up from germline, CDR1 is KGHSH and CDR2 is LQKENI. Trimming took 6 bases from V and 1 from J; bases not matched to a gene: 3. This CDR3 contains 14 residues.

CDR3 sequence reads: CASSLSTDEQYF. The CDR3, as DNA: TGTGCCAGCAGCTTGAGCACGGACGAGCAGTACTTC. The chain is built from TRBV5-4 and TRBJ2-7, with unresolved D. Germline CDR1 is SGHNT and CDR2 is YYREEE (reference sequence). The length of the CDR3 is 12 residues. Trimming took off 1 base at V and 5 bases at J, with 7 bases between the two ends.